This T cell receptor beta chain was observed in a study of control samples from healthy donors and cancer patients. V shed 0 bases, J shed 7 bases, and the junction held 4 bases outside the gene matches. This CDR3 region has 15 residues. Germline V gives CDR1 SGDLS, CDR2 YYNGEE. Libraries were prepared by immunoSEQ multiplex PCR; TCRdb keeps only in-frame clonotypes and omits some of them. The table lists tens of thousands of clones, over 85% of them singletons. Material for sequencing was PBMCs. The chain couples TRBV9 to TRBJ1-2, with TRBD1 identical over 12 bases. The receptor's source is a woman aged 60-75 years with head and neck cancer. CDR3 region: CASSVEGTGGAGYTF. The CDR3 DNA sequence: TGTGCCAGCAGCGTAGAGGGGACAGGGGGCGCTGGCTACACCTTC. Full variable domain (missing parts from reference TRBV9 and TRBJ1-2): DSGVTQTPKHLITATGQRVTLRCSPRSGDLSVYWYQQSLDQGLQFLIQYYNGEERAKGNILERFSAQQFPDLHSELNLSSLELGDSALYFCASSVEGTGGAGYTFGSGTRLTVV.